Sequencing of this T cell receptor (beta chain) was carried out in a study of T cell repertoires in cytomegalovirus infection. The wider study: It was recently identified HLA-C-restricted and well-studied HLA-B-restricted CMV epitopes that the study used.

Each CDR3 protein gets one entry after TCRdb re-called the reads with MiXCR. The sample shows 550,000 to 850,000 distinct CDR3 sequences, 33% of them seen only once. CDR3 size: 13 residues. Trimming took 0 bases from V and 2 from J, leaving 8 bases between them. Germline assignment: CDR1 DFQATT and CDR2 SNEGSKA (reference sequence). This clonotype showed up just once. Its antigen remains unknown. Findings and limits, study-wide: The ex vivo response was dominated by HLA-C-restricted CMV-specific TCR beta clonotypes.

The V and J genes are TRBV20-1 and TRBJ2-7, with D possibly being TRBD1 (5 bases). This receptor was taken from a human donor in good health (CMV status not recorded). Some clones in this sample may be carry-over from other donors' samples. The sample here was cultured PBMCs, taken from culture after CMV antigen stimulation. The CDR3 coding sequence is TGCAGTGCTAGAGAGGCAGGGCCCTACGAGCAGTACTTC. As protein: CSAREAGPYEQYF.